These T cell receptor beta chains were read from a single sample in a study of T cell responses to AZD1222 COVID-19 vaccine. The data were produced by immunoSEQ multiplex PCR, yet TCRdb's version contains in-frame clones alone and is incomplete. The sample includes 140,000 or so clones, around 92% of them seen just once. The sample consisted of peripheral blood, taken after recovery from COVID-19. The receptors here all came from an adult who had recovered from COVID-19. CDR3s include the opening cysteine and the closing phenylalanine or tryptophan. A D gene is named only where the DNA matches it firmly. The size field is filled for only some rows; it gives once, few, many or a size class.

>TRBD2|TRBV5-1|NA|14|TRBJ2-3
TGCGCCAGCAGCCAAGGGACTAGCGAGGATACGCAGTATTTT
CASSQGTSEDTQYF
>NA|TRBV2|once|13|TRBJ1-5
TGTGCCAGCAGTGCAAGGGACAATCAGCCCCAGCATTTT
CASSARDNQPQHF
>TRBD2|TRBV9|NA|16|TRBJ2-3
TGTGCCAGCAGCGTGGGGACTAGCGGAAGCACAGATACGCAGTATTTT
CASSVGTSGSTDTQYF
>NA|TRBV7-9|NA|15|TRBJ2-1
TGTGCCAGCAGCTTAAATCGTCCAGAATCGAATGAGCAGTTCTTC
CASSLNRPESNEQFF
>NA|TRBV6-4|NA|13|TRBJ1-1
TGTGCCAGCAGATCGACAGGGAACACTGAAGCTTTCTTT
CASRSTGNTEAFF
>NA|TRBV28|NA|16|TRBJ2-3
TGTGCCAGCAGTTCATTACACCTTACTAGCACAGATACGCAGTATTTT
CASSSLHLTSTDTQYF
>NA|TRBV19|NA|15|TRBJ2-5
TGTGCCAGTAGTACCTTAGCCCTAGGGAAAGAGACCCAGTACTTC
CASSTLALGKETQYF
>NA|TRBV4-2|NA|17|TRBJ2-7
TGTGCCAGCAGCCAAGACCCCCTCAGGGTAGGCTCCTACGAGCAGTACTTC
CASSQDPLRVGSYEQYF
>TRBD1|TRBV6-5|NA|14|TRBJ2-7
TGTGCCAGCAGGGGGACAGGGGGAGCCTACGAGCAGTACTTC
CASRGTGGAYEQYF
>TRBD2|TRBV7-8|NA|14|TRBJ2-1
TGTGCCAGCAGCTCCGCCAGCGGGGTGAATGAGCAGTTCTTC
CASSSASGVNEQFF
>NA|TRBV28|NA|11|TRBJ2-1
TGTGCCAGCAGGACACGCAATGAGCAGTTCTTC
CASRTRNEQFF
>NA|TRBV28|NA|14|TRBJ2-5
TGTGCCAGCAGTATCGAGGACAGTCAAGAGACCCAGTACTTC
CASSIEDSQETQYF
>TRBD1|TRBV5-1|NA|15|TRBJ1-4
TGCGCCAGCAGCGCCGACGGGACAGGGCTGGTAAAACTGTTTTTT
CASSADGTGLVKLFF
>NA|TRBV5-5|few|16|TRBJ1-1
TGTGCCAGCAGCTTGGAGCCTATCGGGACAAACCTTGAAGCTTTCTTT
CASSLEPIGTNLEAFF
>NA|TRBV28|NA|13|TRBJ2-5
TGTGCCAGCAGATACGGAACGAGGGAGACCCAGTACTTC
CASRYGTRETQYF
>NA|TRBV11-2|NA|14|TRBJ2-7
TGTGCCAGCAGCTTAGAAGCCAGGAGTAAGGAGCAGTACTTC
CASSLEARSKEQYF
>NA|TRBV5-6|NA|12|TRBJ2-7
TGTGCCAGCTTCAAAGACCGATCCGAGCAGTACTTC
CASFKDRSEQYF
>TRBD2|TRBV5-1|NA|14|TRBJ2-7
TGCGCCAGCAGCCCGGGCGCGGGAGAGAACGAGCAGTACTTC
CASSPGAGENEQYF
>TRBD1|TRBV28|NA|15|TRBJ2-7
TGTGCCAGCAGTTCCGGGACAGGGGTGGTCTACGAGCAGTACTTC
CASSSGTGVVYEQYF
>TRBD1|TRBV12-5|NA|15|TRBJ2-3
TGTGCTAGTGGTTCGGGACAGGAGCCGCCGTGGACGCAGTATTTT
CASGSGQEPPWTQYF
>NA|TRBV27|NA|13|TRBJ2-5
TGTGCCAGCAGTTTAGACCCCCAAGAGACCCAGTACTTC
CASSLDPQETQYF
>NA|TRBV5-1|NA|15|TRBJ2-1
TGCGCCAGCAGCGCGGGATCAGGGGTGCTAAATGAGCAGTTCTTC
CASSAGSGVLNEQFF
>NA|TRBV4-1|few|16|TRBJ2-7
TGCGCCAGCAGCCCAACATCGGGACCTCAATACTACGAGCAGTACTTC
CASSPTSGPQYYEQYF
>TRBD1|TRBV6-1|NA|16|TRBJ1-2
TGTGCCAGCAGTGGGGACAGGGGCCGAGGGTTGGATGGCTACACCTTC
CASSGDRGRGLDGYTF
>NA|TRBV5-1|NA|16|TRBJ1-3
TGCGCCAGCAGCTTGGTCGCTTCTTTCTCTGGAAACACCATATATTTT
CASSLVASFSGNTIYF
>TRBD1|TRBV7-9|NA|13|TRBJ1-4
TGTGCCAGCAGCCCCAGGGGGGCAGAGAAACTGTTTTTT
CASSPRGAEKLFF